This TCR beta chain was recorded in a study of CXCR3-negative and CXCR3-positive naive CD8 T cells. The study, taken as a whole, reports: With respect to TRBV-TRBJ usage, naive CXCR3-negative and CXCR3-positive cells were similar; memory differed. Compared with CXCR3-negative naive cells, CXCR3-positive naive cells showed more hydrophobic TRB CDR3s.

Details on this clonotype: Its antigen is currently unknown.

Through 5' RACE with UMI labels, the TRB cDNA libraries were prepared. TCRdb reprocessed the 5' RACE reads and keeps a single row for each CDR3 protein, giving no DNA. The data include over 150,000 distinct CDR3 sequences; the top ten clones carry 0.45% to 0.55%. Germline CDR1 SGHTA, CDR2 FQGNSA. This CDR3 is 14 amino acids long. This receptor was identified in a human donor in good health. Some clones in this sample may be carry-over from other donors' samples. Material for sequencing was naive CXCR3+ CD8+ T cells from blood. Subset denoted: CD45RO-CCR7+CD27+CD95- naive CD8+ T cells expressing CXCR3 (TNR3+). The chain employs TRBV7-2 and TRBJ2-5. The CDR3 region is CASSSSGSGETQYF.